This T cell receptor beta chain was found in a study of regulatory T cells in long-lasting Graves disease. This CDR3 has 14 amino acids. CDR1 is LNHDA, CDR2 SQIVND, per germline (reference sequence). V lost 3 bases and J 8 bases, leaving 16 bases between the germline ends. Regarding time point: persistent/refractory GD, antithyroid drugs over 5 years with positive TRAb. Extracted PBMC RNA gave rise to the TCR library. Library construction for TCR beta used iRepertoire HTBI primers and Arm-PCR of CDR3 regions. MiXCR, run by TCRdb on the multiplex PCR reads, gives a single entry per CDR3 protein. The data contain some 300,000 distinct CDR3 sequences, roughly a fifth of them singletons.

The V call is TRBV19, the J call TRBJ1-2; D uncertain. The origin of this receptor is a female donor with Graves disease. Sequencing used peripheral blood mononuclear cells (PBMCs), obtained when the disease was refractory, from a patient treated with antithyroid drugs. This chain's CDR3 is CASSILVEGSGYTF. Written as DNA, the CDR3 is TGTGCCAGTAGTATTCTGGTGGAAGGTTCCGGCTACACCTTC.